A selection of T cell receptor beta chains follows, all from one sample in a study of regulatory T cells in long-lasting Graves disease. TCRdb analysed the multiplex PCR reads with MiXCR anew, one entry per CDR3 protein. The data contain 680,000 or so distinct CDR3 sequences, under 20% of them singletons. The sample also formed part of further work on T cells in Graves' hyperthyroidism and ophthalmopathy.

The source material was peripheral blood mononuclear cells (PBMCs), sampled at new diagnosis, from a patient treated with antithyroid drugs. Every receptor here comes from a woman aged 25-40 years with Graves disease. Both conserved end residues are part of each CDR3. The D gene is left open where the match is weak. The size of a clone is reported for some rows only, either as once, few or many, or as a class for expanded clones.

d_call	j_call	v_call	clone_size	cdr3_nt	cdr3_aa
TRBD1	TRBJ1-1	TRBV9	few	TGTGCCAGCAGCGTGGACGACAGGGGCGACGAAGCTTTCTTT	CASSVDDRGDEAFF
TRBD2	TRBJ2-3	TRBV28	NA	TGTGCCAGCAGTTTATCCGCCCCTTGGCGGGAGGGCACAGATACGCAGTATTTT	CASSLSAPWREGTDTQYF
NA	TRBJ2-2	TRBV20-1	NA	TGCAGTGCTAGTGCTAGCAATGGATACACCGGGGAGCTGTTTTTT	CSASASNGYTGELFF
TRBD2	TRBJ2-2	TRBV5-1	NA	TGCGCCAGCAGCTTTATAGCGGGAGCGAACACCGGGGAGCTGTTTTTT	CASSFIAGANTGELFF
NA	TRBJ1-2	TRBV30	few	TGTGCCTTAAAACTAGGGTTGTACACCTTC	CALKLGLYTF
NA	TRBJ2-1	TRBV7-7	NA	TGTGCTAGCAGCTTGGGACCCCTCTATGAGCAGTTCTTC	CASSLGPLYEQFF
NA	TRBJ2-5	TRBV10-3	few	TGTGCCATCAGTGAGTCGTATCCCAGGGGAGAGACCCAGTACTTC	CAISESYPRGETQYF
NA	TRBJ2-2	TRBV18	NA	TGTGCCAGCTCACCACCGAGGGGCGGGGAGCTGTTTTTT	CASSPPRGGELFF
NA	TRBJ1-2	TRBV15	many	TGTGCCACCAGCAGAGAGAACAGGGCGAAGGGTAACTATGGCTACACCTTC	CATSRENRAKGNYGYTF
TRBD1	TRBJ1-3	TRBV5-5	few	TGTGCCAGCAGCTTGGAGGGGGCGAACGGAAACACCATATATTTT	CASSLEGANGNTIYF
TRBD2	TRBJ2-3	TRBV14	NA	TGTGCCAGCAGCCCCGGGACTAGCGGTACTAGCACAGATACGCAGTATTTT	CASSPGTSGTSTDTQYF
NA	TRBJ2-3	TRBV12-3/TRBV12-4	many	TGTGCCAGCAGTTTCCTGGAGACAGATACGCAGTATTTT	CASSFLETDTQYF
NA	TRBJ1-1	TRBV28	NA	TGTGCCAGCAGCGACTATAGGTACAGCCTGAACACTGAAGCTTTCTTT	CASSDYRYSLNTEAFF
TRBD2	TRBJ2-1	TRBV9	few	TGTGCCAGCAGCCTCGGGGCGGGAGGGCTCCAGTTCTTC	CASSLGAGGLQFF
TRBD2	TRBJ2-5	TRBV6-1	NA	TGTGCCAGCAGAGTACTAGCGGGAGGTCGGGAGACCCAGTACTTC	CASRVLAGGRETQYF
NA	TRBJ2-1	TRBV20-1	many	TGCAGTGCTAGAGTAGCAGACTACAATGAGCAGTTCTTC	CSARVADYNEQFF
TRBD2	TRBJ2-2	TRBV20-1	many	TGCAGTGCTAGAGGCGGGAGTCTCGCCGGGGAGCTGTTTTTT	CSARGGSLAGELFF
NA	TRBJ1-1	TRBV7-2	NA	TGTGCCAGCAGCTTCCCCAAAACTGAAGCTTTCTTT	CASSFPKTEAFF
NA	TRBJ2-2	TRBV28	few	TGTGCCAGCAGTTTAACCGGGACGGAGCCGAAAACCGGGGAGCTGTTTTTT	CASSLTGTEPKTGELFF
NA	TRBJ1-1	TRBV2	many	TGTGCCAGCAGTGTCGTGGGGCAGAACACTGAAGCTTTCTTT	CASSVVGQNTEAFF
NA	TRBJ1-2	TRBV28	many	TGTGCCAGCAGAAAACCAGGGAAACAGCTTAACTATGGCTACACCTTC	CASRKPGKQLNYGYTF
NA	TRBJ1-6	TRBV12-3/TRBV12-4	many	TGTGCCAGCAGTTTAGCGTATAATTCACCCCTCCACTTT	CASSLAYNSPLHF
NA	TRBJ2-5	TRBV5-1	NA	TGCGCCAGCAGCCCTGAAAGCCAAGAGACCCAGTACTTC	CASSPESQETQYF
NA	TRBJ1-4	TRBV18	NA	TGTGCCAGCTCACCGATGGGGATTAATGAAAAACTGTTTTTT	CASSPMGINEKLFF
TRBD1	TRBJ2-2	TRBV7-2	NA	TGTGCCAGCAGCCGGACAGGAAACTATAACACCGGGGAGCTGTTTTTT	CASSRTGNYNTGELFF
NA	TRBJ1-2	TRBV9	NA	TGTGCCAGCAGCTCAACCGGGAGAACGGACACCTTC	CASSSTGRTDTF
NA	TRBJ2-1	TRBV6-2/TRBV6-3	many	TGTGCCAGCAGTTCAGAGACGGGTTATGAGCAGTTCTTC	CASSSETGYEQFF
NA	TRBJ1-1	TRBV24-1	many	TGTGCCACCAGTGGGTTTCAAGGGGCGAACACTGAAGCTTTCTTT	CATSGFQGANTEAFF